These 18 T cell receptor beta chains originate from one sample sequenced in a study of T cell clones after liver transplantation (dated by TCRdb to the late 2010s). The library was built by means of the immunoSEQ multiplex PCR assay. As stored in TCRdb, this immuneACCESS dataset retains in-frame rearrangements with V and J assigned. A fraction of the clones does not appear; measured against another copy, unresolved V genes explain less than half of the discrepancy, and the remainder lacks a known reason. The sample records more than 100,000 clones, approximately 79% of which are singletons. The top ten clones comprise approximately 3% of the sample. Specimen: CD4+ T cells from blood, collected around 4 years after liver transplant. The receptors shown here come from a human patient who received a liver transplant. The graft donor may be the source of some T cells after a transplant.

The chain has TRBV7-6 and TRBJ1-6, with D uncertain. Looked up from germline, CDR1 is SGHVS and CDR2 is FNYEAQ. The V gene lost 1 base and the J gene lost 9 bases, with 10 bases spanning the gap. This CDR3 comprises 14 residues. The CDR3 DNA follows: TGTGCCAGCAGCTTAGGAACGGACTCTTCACCCCTCCACTTT. It yields the protein CASSLGTDSSPLHF.

The gene calls are TRBV7-2 and TRBJ2-1, with 7 bases that match TRBD1. The CDR3 sequence is 15 residues long. Germline CDR1 reads SGHTA; CDR2 reads FQGNSA. The junction had 10 bases not matched to a gene; V was cut back by 5 bases and J by 6 bases. The CDR3 sequence is CASSQVGPGGNEQFF. CDR3 DNA sequence: TGTGCCAGCAGCCAAGTAGGTCCAGGGGGCAATGAGCAGTTCTTC.

J is TRBJ2-7 and V is TRBV30, with no clear D. Germline V CDR1 and CDR2: GTSNPN, SVGIG (reference sequence). This CDR3 has 13 amino acids. The V end was cut by 1 base, the J end by 0 bases, with 7 bases between. The CDR3 region has the DNA TGTGCCTGGAGTGCCGGAAACTCCTACGAGCAGTACTTC. Amino acids: CAWSAGNSYEQYF. Looking up the rest from reference TRBV30 and TRBJ2-7 gives the full variable domain: SQTIHQWPATLVQPVGSPLSLECTVEGTSNPNLYWYRQAAGRGLQLLFYSVGIGQISSEVPQNLSASRPQDRQFILSSKKLLLSDSGFYLCAWSAGNSYEQYFGPGTRLTVT.

The chain joins TRBV5-4 to TRBJ2-2, with 11 bases aligning to TRBD2. This CDR3 has 17 residues. Germline V gene lookup returns CDR1 SGHNT and CDR2 YYREEE (reference sequence). The junction had 11 bases not matched to a gene; V was cut back by 4 bases and J by 6 bases. The CDR3 bases are TGTGCCAGCAGCCCGAGTTCACTAGCGGGAGTGGCCGGGGAGCTGTTTTTT. Its translation is CASSPSSLAGVAGELFF.

Points on this clone: At one of its ends the junction is not consistent with the germline gene, which may arise from a read error. This chain joins TRBV7-9 and TRBJ1-2; no clear D. This CDR3 contains 13 residues. Germline lookup yields CDR1 SEHNR and CDR2 FQNEAQ (reference sequence). As DNA, the CDR3 is TGTGCCAGCAGCTTAGCTTTTTCAGGAGCCCCTTCCTTC. Its protein is CASSLAFSGAPSF. The full variable domain, in which reference TRBV7-9 and TRBJ1-2 provide the parts outside the CDR3, is DTGVSQNPRHKITKRGQNVTFRCDPISEHNRLYWYRQTLGQGPEFLTYFQNEAQLEKSRLLSDRFSAERPKGSFSTLEIQRTEQGDSAMYLCASSLAFSGAPSFGSGTRLTVV.

The chain uses TRBV16 and TRBJ1-1, with D possibly TRBD1 on 6 matching bases. V dropped 0 bases and J dropped 11 bases, with 13 bases sitting between them. Germline lookup yields CDR1 KGHSY and CDR2 FQNENV. CDR3 length equals 13 residues. The CDR3 reads CASSQSGGGDAFF. The CDR3 DNA is TGTGCCAGCAGCCAATCGGGGGGGGGCGACGCTTTCTTT. Variable domain in full (rest from reference TRBV16 and TRBJ1-1): GEEVAQTPKHLVRGEGQKAKLYCAPIKGHSYVFWYQQVLKNEFKFLISFQNENVFDETGMPKERFSAKCLPNSPCSLEIQATKLEDSAVYFCASSQSGGGDAFFGQGTRLTVV.

The chain has TRBV18 and TRBJ1-5; tentative D call: TRBD1 (6 bases). CDR3 length: 17 amino acids. Germline V gene sequence: CDR1 KGHSH, CDR2 LQKENI. Trimming left V 3 bases short and J 4 bases short, with 19 bases between. The CDR3, as DNA: TGTGCCAGCTCACCCCTGCCCATGGGGGCGGGAAATCAGCCCCAGCATTTT. Translated: CASSPLPMGAGNQPQHF.

The chain carries TRBV7-7 and TRBJ2-5; no clear D. This CDR3 has 13 residues. Trimming shortened V by 1 base and J by 5 bases, and 8 bases separated the two germline ends. The germline gives CDR1 SSHAT, CDR2 FNYEAQ (reference sequence). The CDR3 region has the DNA TGTGCCAGCAGCTTAGGGGGTCCGGAGACCCAGTACTTC. It is translated as CASSLGGPETQYF.

This chain links TRBV7-9 with TRBJ2-6; D is possibly TRBD1 or TRBD2 (5 bases each). The CDR3 is 18 amino acids. From germline, CDR1 is SEHNR and CDR2 FQNEAQ (reference sequence). V shed 1 base and J shed 0 bases, with 13 bases lying between them. CDR3 protein: CASSLGGPPISGANVLTF. The DNA of the CDR3 is TGTGCCAGCAGCTTAGGGGGACCCCCAATCTCTGGGGCCAACGTCCTGACTTTC.

The chain links TRBV19 to TRBJ1-4; the match to TRBD1 covers 7 bases. Germline V CDR1 and CDR2: LNHDA, SQIVND (reference sequence). This CDR3 has 14 amino acids. V lost 6 bases, J lost 7 bases, and 8 bases stayed unmatched. The CDR3 coding sequence is TGTGCCAGTAGGACAGGGCGATCGGCTGAAAAACTGTTTTTT. Protein sequence: CASRTGRSAEKLFF.

V and J are TRBV7-8 and TRBJ2-7; 7 nucleotides line up with TRBD2. Germline assignment: CDR1 SGHVS and CDR2 FQNEAQ. This CDR3 has 14 amino acids. V shed 5 bases and J 2 bases; nucleotides not matched to a gene: 6. The CDR3 coding sequence is TGTGCCAGCAGCAGACCCGGACTAGCCTACGAGCAGTACTTC. It translates to CASSRPGLAYEQYF.

The rearrangement joins TRBV2 to TRBJ1-3; D gene unclear. The CDR3 is 13 residues long. CDR1 and CDR2 (germline): SNHLY, FYNNEI. V lost 4 bases and J lost 0, with 4 bases in between. The CDR3 region is CASSGNSGNTIYF. In nucleotides, the CDR3 is TGTGCCAGCAGTGGGAACTCTGGAAACACCATATATTTT.

This clone appeared once. The rearrangement links TRBV18 to TRBJ2-7; D is ambiguous. The V end was cut by 3 bases, the J end by 3 bases, with 12 bases between. The CDR3 sequence is 14 residues long. CDR1 and CDR2 from the germline V gene are KGHSH and LQKENI. The CDR3 DNA reads TGTGCCAGCTCACCGGGTCTAGTAAACTACGAGCAGTACTTC. It yields the protein CASSPGLVNYEQYF.

This chain links TRBV6-1 with TRBJ2-7; 12 positions agree with TRBD2. J was trimmed by 6 bases and V by 5 bases; bases with no gene match: 5. CDR1 and CDR2 from the germline V gene are MNHNS and SASEGT. The CDR3 is 14 residues long. The CDR3 here is CASSLAGGPREQYF. In DNA, the CDR3 is TGTGCCAGCAGTCTAGCGGGGGGGCCCCGCGAGCAGTACTTC.

The chain links TRBV5-1 to TRBJ1-4; D is unclear. The germline V gene encodes CDR1 SGHRS and CDR2 YFSETQ. The V end lost 0 bases, the J end lost 2 bases, and 17 bases lay between the germline ends. This CDR3 region has 18 residues. CDR3 protein: CASSLGESRGATNEKLFF. DNA for the CDR3: TGCGCCAGCAGCTTGGGTGAGAGCCGTGGTGCGACTAATGAAAAACTGTTTTTT. Full variable domain (rest looked up from reference TRBV5-1 and TRBJ1-4): KAGVTQTPRYLIKTRGQQVTLSCSPISGHRSVSWYQQTPGQGLQFLFEYFSETQRNKGNFPGRFSGRQFSNSRSEMNVSTLELGDSALYLCASSLGESRGATNEKLFFGSGTQLSVL.

The chain's CDR3 is CASSPGPQANYGYTF. CDR3 sequence (DNA): TGTGCCAGCAGCCCGGGACCGCAAGCTAACTATGGCTACACCTTC. J is TRBJ1-2 and V is TRBV7-9, with a weak D call TRBD1 (5 bases). Germline V lookup: CDR1 SEHNR, CDR2 FQNEAQ (reference sequence). V lost 5 bases and J 0 bases, leaving 13 bases between the germline ends. The CDR3 covers 15 residues. The full variable domain, with the rest looked up from reference TRBV7-9 and TRBJ1-2, is DTGVSQNPRHKITKRGQNVTFRCDPISEHNRLYWYRQTLGQGPEFLTYFQNEAQLEKSRLLSDRFSAERPKGSFSTLEIQRTEQGDSAMYLCASSPGPQANYGYTFGSGTRLTVV.

This sequence joins TRBV19 and TRBJ1-4; D unresolved. Trimming stripped 5 bases from V and 0 bases from J, with 13 bases between. The germline gives CDR1 LNHDA, CDR2 SQIVND (reference sequence). CDR3 size: 16 residues. The CDR3 nucleotides read TGTGCCAGTAGTTTTCGACACCAAGCAACTAATGAAAAACTGTTTTTT. This translates into CASSFRHQATNEKLFF.

The table lists this clone with a few counts. The V and J genes are TRBV7-2 and TRBJ2-6; no clear D. The CDR3 loop spans 15 amino acids. V was clipped by 4 bases and J by 5 bases, with 12 bases between them. The germline V gene has CDR1 SGHTA and CDR2 FQGNSA. The CDR3 bases are TGTGCCAGCAGCTCATTCCGTGGCTGGGCCAACGTCCTGACTTTC. Its translation is CASSSFRGWANVLTF. The full variable domain, completed using reference TRBV7-2 and TRBJ2-6, is GAGVSQSPSNKVTEKGKDVELRCDPISGHTALYWYRQSLGQGLEFLIYFQGNSAPDKSGLPSDRFSAERTGGSVSTLTIQRTQQEDSAVYLCASSSFRGWANVLTFGAGSRLTVL.